A single sample gave rise to the 30 T cell receptor beta chains below, sequenced in a study of cytomegalovirus exposure and HLA in healthy donors. The PCR ran on 60 Vbeta and 13 Jbeta primers. Some clones are missing from TCRdb's copy, which holds only in-frame ones; the method was immunoSEQ multiplex PCR. The table has about 130,000 clones, around two thirds seen once. What was sequenced was PBMCs. The receptors were gathered from a man between 18 and 35 years old in good health and CMV-seropositive.

This clone was counted once. The chain links TRBV18 to TRBJ1-4, with 7 bases that match TRBD1. Germline V gene data show CDR1 as KGHSH and CDR2 as LQKENI. CDR3 size: 15 residues. V shed 3 bases, J shed 3 bases, and the junction held 4 bases outside the gene matches. CDR3 residues: CASSPPQGPNEKLFF. DNA for the CDR3: TGTGCCAGCTCACCCCCACAGGGGCCTAATGAAAAACTGTTTTTT.

The rearrangement links TRBV29-1 to TRBJ2-7; 7 bases match TRBD1. Per the germline V gene, CDR1 is SQVTM and CDR2 is ANQGSEA. This CDR3 has 11 residues. Unmatched junction bases numbered 2, after V lost 6 bases and J lost 3 bases. The CDR3 is CSVHRGYEQYF. The CDR3 coding sequence is TGCAGCGTCCACAGGGGCTACGAGCAGTACTTC.

The chain carries TRBV27 and TRBJ2-7, with D perhaps TRBD2 (5 bases). CDR1 is MNHEY and CDR2 is SMNVEV in the germline V gene (reference sequence). This CDR3 is built from 14 residues. V dropped 2 bases and J dropped 2 bases, with 10 bases sitting between them. The DNA of the CDR3 is TGTGCCAGCAGTTTAACGGGGATTCCCTACGAGCAGTACTTC. Its protein product is CASSLTGIPYEQYF.

The chain links TRBV11-2 to TRBJ1-3; 8 nucleotides match TRBD1. With 5 bases clipped from V and 5 bases from J, the junction kept 5 bases outside the gene matches. The CDR3 is 14 residues long. From germline, CDR1 is SGHAT and CDR2 FQNNGV. As DNA, the CDR3 is TGTGCCAGCAGCCCCGGACAGGGTAGAAACACCATATATTTT. It encodes CASSPGQGRNTIYF.

This clone was counted between two and nine times. The chain carries TRBV27 and TRBJ1-1; 8 bases are a match to TRBD1. Germline V CDR1 and CDR2: MNHEY, SMNVEV (reference sequence). V shed 3 bases, J shed 4 bases, and the junction held 4 bases outside the gene matches. The CDR3 spans 14 residues. The CDR3 reads CASSFGTGLTEAFF. The DNA of the CDR3 is TGTGCCAGCAGTTTCGGGACAGGACTCACTGAAGCTTTCTTT.

CDR3 sequence: CASSYSPTGGTDTQYF. For the CDR3, the DNA is TGTGCCAGCAGTTACTCGCCCACAGGGGGGACAGATACGCAGTATTTT. The chain has TRBV6-5 and TRBJ2-3, with 8 bases aligning to TRBD1. The CDR3 totals 16 residues. With 0 bases clipped from V and 3 bases from J, the junction kept 5 bases outside the gene matches. Germline values: CDR1 MNHEY, CDR2 SVGAGI.

This clone has only a few counts. The genes are TRBV30 and TRBJ1-6, with D possibly matching TRBD1 (6 bases). The CDR3 spans 17 residues. The germline V and J ends were trimmed by 0 bases and 0 bases, with 12 bases remaining between them. Germline CDR1 and CDR2: GTSNPN and SVGIG (reference sequence). CDR3 DNA: TGTGCCTGGAGTGTTTTACAGGGAAGCTCCTATAATTCACCCCTCCACTTT. Amino acid sequence: CAWSVLQGSSYNSPLHF.

The chain carries TRBV28 and TRBJ2-7, with D maybe TRBD2 (7 bases). V dropped 8 bases and J dropped 3 bases, with 14 bases sitting between them. The CDR3 consists of 13 residues. CDR1 is MDHEN and CDR2 is SYDVKM in the germline V gene. In nucleotides, the CDR3 is TGTGCCAGCGGGGGGGCGATAAGCTACGAGCAGTACTTC. It yields the protein CASGGAISYEQYF.

The V and J genes are TRBV19 and TRBJ1-5, with D unresolved. Germline values: CDR1 LNHDA, CDR2 SQIVND (reference sequence). The CDR3 loop spans 13 amino acids. V was shortened by 3 bases and J by 4 bases, with 7 bases between the two germline ends. The CDR3 loop reads CASSMGGNQPQHF. In DNA, the CDR3 is TGTGCCAGTAGTATGGGAGGGAATCAGCCCCAGCATTTT. Supplemented by reference TRBV19 and TRBJ1-5, the full variable domain reads DGGITQSPKYLFRKEGQNVTLSCEQNLNHDAMYWYRQDPGQGLRLIYYSQIVNDFQKGDIAEGYSVSREKKESFPLTVTSAQKNPTAFYLCASSMGGNQPQHFGDGTRLSIL.

The rearrangement uses TRBV5-4 and TRBJ2-5, with TRBD2 as a possible D gene (5 bases). The CDR3 sequence is 15 residues long. Germline V gives CDR1 SGHNT, CDR2 YYREEE (reference sequence). V was clipped by 1 base and J by 5 bases, with 15 bases between them. For the CDR3, the DNA is TGTGCCAGCAGCTTGATCGGCAGTCAGCGGGAGACCCAGTACTTC. Residues: CASSLIGSQRETQYF.

This clone turned up a few times. This chain connects TRBV6-4 to TRBJ2-1, with D possibly being TRBD2 (6 bases). The germline CDR1 and CDR2 sequences are MRHNA and SNTAGT. CDR3 size: 15 residues. V lost 5 bases to trimming and J lost 2 bases, with 13 bases between them. The CDR3 nucleotides read TGTGCCAGCAGTTCCGGGACTGGAGCCTACAATGAGCAGTTCTTC. Protein product: CASSSGTGAYNEQFF.

The genes are TRBV11-2 and TRBJ1-2, with D unresolved. From germline, CDR1 is SGHAT and CDR2 FQNNGV. Trimming took off 1 base at V and 6 bases at J, with 9 bases between the two ends. The CDR3 has 13 residues. The CDR3 bases are TGTGCCAGCAGCTTAGGGCCCTTTGATGGCTACACCTTC. This encodes CASSLGPFDGYTF.

V and J are TRBV5-4 and TRBJ2-1; 10 bases line up with TRBD2. The germline CDR1 and CDR2 sequences are SGHNT and YYREEE (reference sequence). The CDR3 contains 20 residues. V shed 1 base, J shed 0 bases, and the junction held 13 bases outside the gene matches. In nucleotides, the CDR3 is TGTGCCAGCAGCTTGCACAGGGCAGCGGGGGGGCCGAGCTCCTACAATGAGCAGTTCTTC. As protein: CASSLHRAAGGPSSYNEQFF. The full variable domain, completed using reference TRBV5-4 and TRBJ2-1, is ETGVTQSPTHLIKTRGQQVTLRCSSQSGHNTVSWYQQALGQGPQFIFQYYREEENGRGNFPPRFSGLQFPNYSSELNVNALELDDSALYLCASSLHRAAGGPSSYNEQFFGPGTRLTVL.

The J gene is TRBJ2-7, the V gene TRBV28; 9 bases line up with TRBD1. The trim removed 6 bases at V and 6 bases at J, leaving 9 bases unmatched. Germline CDR1 and CDR2: MDHEN and SYDVKM. CDR3 size: 14 residues. Here the CDR3 reads CASRRGTGLSEQYF. DNA for the CDR3: TGTGCCAGCAGACGAGGGACAGGGCTATCCGAGCAGTACTTC. Based on the CDR3 plus reference TRBV28 and TRBJ2-7, the full variable domain is DVKVTQSSRYLVKRTGEKVFLECVQDMDHENMFWYRQDPGLGLRLIYFSYDVKMKEKGDIPEGYSVSREKKERFSLILESASTNQTSMYLCASRRGTGLSEQYFGPGTRLTVT.

The chain joins TRBV7-9 to TRBJ1-2, with TRBD1 matching 7 bases. Germline V lookup: CDR1 SEHNR, CDR2 FQNEAQ (reference sequence). This CDR3 is 13 amino acids long. V trimming: 3 bases; J trimming: 5 bases; junction bases outside the gene matches: 3. DNA of the CDR3: TGTGCCAGCAGCTTGGGACAGTTTTATGGCTACACCTTC. Translating it yields CASSLGQFYGYTF.

J is TRBJ1-6 and V is TRBV19; 9 nucleotides match TRBD1. This CDR3 contains 16 residues. CDR1 is LNHDA and CDR2 is SQIVND in the germline V gene (reference sequence). J gave up 8 bases and V 5 bases, and 10 bases lay outside the gene matches. CDR3 coding DNA: TGTGCCAGTAGTCAAAAACCGGGACAGGGATATTCACCCCTCCACTTT. Translating it yields CASSQKPGQGYSPLHF.

V usage is TRBV30 and J usage is TRBJ2-7; a possible D gene is TRBD1 (5 bases). Trimming removed 4 bases at V and 4 bases at J, with 14 bases between. The CDR3 extends over 13 amino acids. Germline V CDR1 and CDR2: GTSNPN, SVGIG (reference sequence). CDR3 sequence: CAWTSDGHYEQYF. DNA of the CDR3: TGTGCCTGGACAAGTGACGGACATTACGAGCAGTACTTC. Full variable domain (remainder filled in from reference TRBV30 and TRBJ2-7): SQTIHQWPATLVQPVGSPLSLECTVEGTSNPNLYWYRQAAGRGLQLLFYSVGIGQISSEVPQNLSASRPQDRQFILSSKKLLLSDSGFYLCAWTSDGHYEQYFGPGTRLTVT.

V gene TRBV7-9 combines with J gene TRBJ1-1; D is ambiguous. Germline V CDR1 and CDR2: SEHNR, FQNEAQ (reference sequence). Trimming took off 10 bases at V and 4 bases at J, with 19 bases between the two ends. The CDR3 sequence is 14 residues long. CDR3 DNA sequence: TGTGCCACCCGGGGATGGGGATTGGGCACTGAAGCTTTCTTT. Residues: CATRGWGLGTEAFF.

The V gene is TRBV18, the J gene TRBJ1-3; the D is unclear. This CDR3 spans 18 amino acids. V lost 0 bases and J 0 bases, leaving 15 bases between the germline ends. The germline CDR1 and CDR2 sequences are KGHSH and LQKENI. The CDR3 protein is CASSPPIGGSSSGNTIYF. In nucleotides, the CDR3 is TGTGCCAGCTCACCACCGATAGGCGGTTCTAGCTCTGGAAACACCATATATTTT.

CDR3: CASSASYDGNTIYF. The CDR3 region has the DNA TGTGCCAGCAGTGCCTCCTATGATGGAAACACCATATATTTT. V gene TRBV2 combines with J gene TRBJ1-3, with unresolved D. V lost 4 bases and J 3 bases, leaving 10 bases between the germline ends. This CDR3 region has 14 residues. CDR1 is SNHLY and CDR2 is FYNNEI in the germline V gene.

The J gene is TRBJ1-1, the V gene TRBV28, with D perhaps matching TRBD1 (5 bases). Germline values: CDR1 MDHEN, CDR2 SYDVKM. CDR3 size: 14 residues. Trimming removed 5 bases at V and 4 bases at J, with 14 bases between. The CDR3 DNA is TGTGCCAGCAGTCCCCGTCCGGGGGGCACTGAAGCTTTCTTT. It specifies CASSPRPGGTEAFF.

CDR3 DNA: TGTGCCAGTAGTATATCGGGGGGGGCCCCCAATGAGCAGTTCTTC. Its protein product is CASSISGGAPNEQFF. The V call is TRBV19, the J call TRBJ2-1; TRBD2 matches 8 bases. This CDR3 is built from 15 residues. V lost 2 bases and J lost 6; bases outside the gene matches: 6. The germline gives CDR1 LNHDA, CDR2 SQIVND (reference sequence).

This clone was counted a few times. The chain uses TRBV30 and TRBJ2-2; TRBD1 matches 11 bases. CDR1 GTSNPN and CDR2 SVGIG come from the germline V gene (reference sequence). The J segment lost 5 bases and the V segment lost 3 bases, leaving 8 bases of the junction unmatched. This CDR3 has 16 residues. The CDR3 DNA reads as TGTGCCTGGAGCCGGGACAGGGGGGTGGGAACCGGGGAGCTGTTTTTT. The encoded protein is CAWSRDRGVGTGELFF.

The genes are TRBV6-5 and TRBJ1-1; 9 bases agree with TRBD1. Trimming at V came to 4 bases and at J to 4 bases, leaving 10 bases not matched to a gene. This CDR3 contains 16 residues. The germline V gene has CDR1 MNHEY and CDR2 SVGAGI. The CDR3 DNA is TGTGCCAGCAGTTCACCGAGGGACAGGGATAGCACTGAAGCTTTCTTT. Translation: CASSSPRDRDSTEAFF.

J is TRBJ1-4 and V is TRBV2; 7 positions agree with TRBD1. The germline V gene encodes CDR1 SNHLY and CDR2 FYNNEI. This CDR3 is built from 14 residues. The V gene end was trimmed by 10 bases and the J gene end by 0 bases; junction bases not matched to a gene: 5. Here the CDR3 reads CATAGTATNEKLFF. CDR3 nucleotide sequence: TGTGCCACAGCAGGGACAGCAACTAATGAAAAACTGTTTTTT.

This chain connects TRBV14 to TRBJ2-1; weak D call: TRBD2 (5 bases). Germline V gives CDR1 SGHDN, CDR2 FVKESK. The CDR3 length is 14 residues. The ends were cut back, 1 base at V and 1 base at J, with 5 bases in the middle. The CDR3 protein is CASSQGLSYNEQFF. Written as DNA, the CDR3 is TGTGCCAGCAGCCAAGGACTATCCTACAATGAGCAGTTCTTC.

The chain combines TRBV4-1 with TRBJ2-2; 8 nucleotides agree with TRBD2. Per the germline V gene, CDR1 is MGHRA and CDR2 is YSYEKL. This CDR3 is 16 amino acids long. The V segment lost 0 bases and the J segment 2 bases; nucleotides outside the gene matches: 2. Written as DNA, the CDR3 is TGCGCCAGCAGCCAAGACGGGGGGGCCAACACCGGGGAGCTGTTTTTT. This sequence encodes CASSQDGGANTGELFF.

The rearrangement joins TRBV6-6 to TRBJ1-2; a weak D match, TRBD1 (5 bases). CDR3 size: 13 residues. Germline CDR1 MNHNY, CDR2 SVGAGI (reference sequence). Trimming removed 4 bases at V and 7 bases at J, with 13 bases between. CDR3 nucleotides: TGTGCCAGCAGTTCCGGGGGGGGAATTGGCTACACCTTC. Its protein is CASSSGGGIGYTF.

There are a few counts of this clone. The V gene is TRBV4-3, the J gene TRBJ2-2, with TRBD2 as a possible D gene (6 bases). The CDR3 is made up of 14 amino acids. Trimming removed 8 bases from V and 5 bases from J, with 15 bases in between. From germline, CDR1 is LGHNA and CDR2 YSLEER. As DNA, the CDR3 is TGCGCCAGCCAATGGGAGGCCCAAACCGGGGAGCTGTTTTTT. As protein: CASQWEAQTGELFF.

The chain employs TRBV10-2 and TRBJ2-7; 7 positions match TRBD1. The CDR3 totals 13 residues. J lost 4 bases, V lost 7 bases, and 7 bases had no gene match. Germline CDR1 and CDR2: WSHSY and SAAADI. CDR3 sequence: CASINRDSYEQYF. DNA of the CDR3: TGCGCCAGCATTAACAGGGACAGTTACGAGCAGTACTTC.